The sequence of this T cell receptor beta chain was determined in a study of T cell responses to AZD1222 COVID-19 vaccine. The study's findings and limits: Repertoire samples came only from after the peak T cell response.

Method: immunoSEQ multiplex PCR; TCRdb's copy keeps in-frame clones and lacks some. The table records about 170,000 clones, approximately 94% of them present only once. As to this clone: Its antigen is unknown.

Per the germline V gene, CDR1 is LGHNT and CDR2 is FRNRAP. There are 15 residues in the CDR3. The ends were cut back, 0 bases at V and 6 bases at J, with 13 bases in the middle. Material: peripheral blood, obtained on day 0 of AZD1222 vaccination. V usage is TRBV12-5 and J usage is TRBJ2-3, with D possibly matching TRBD2 (5 bases). The origin of this receptor is an adult in good health. In DNA, the CDR3 is TGTGCTAGTGGTTTGGTACTAGGAGATCCGGATACGCAGTATTTT. Protein product: CASGLVLGDPDTQYF.